This T cell receptor beta chain was obtained from a study of shared clonotypes between healthy human individuals. Across the whole study: In total, the donors were two women and a few men aged 18 to 49.

This clone has more than one count but fewer than ten. The CDR3 totals 12 residues. The germline V gene has CDR1 SNHLY and CDR2 FYNNEI. The V end was cut by 7 bases, the J end by 7 bases, with 11 bases between. Assay used: immunoSEQ multiplex PCR; TCRdb lists only in-frame clones, some missing. The table shows roughly 2,500,000 clones, with 93% occurring only once. This clonotype was obtained from a man aged 18 to 29 in good health. Some clones in this sample may be carry-over from other donors' samples. The J gene is TRBJ1-3, the V gene TRBV2; a possible D gene is TRBD1 (5 bases). Sequencing input: naive CD4+ T cells from PBMCs. Subset in this sample: CD45RA+ positively selected. The CDR3 protein is CASTFGGNTIYF. The CDR3, as DNA: TGTGCCAGCACCTTCGGGGGGAACACCATATATTTT.